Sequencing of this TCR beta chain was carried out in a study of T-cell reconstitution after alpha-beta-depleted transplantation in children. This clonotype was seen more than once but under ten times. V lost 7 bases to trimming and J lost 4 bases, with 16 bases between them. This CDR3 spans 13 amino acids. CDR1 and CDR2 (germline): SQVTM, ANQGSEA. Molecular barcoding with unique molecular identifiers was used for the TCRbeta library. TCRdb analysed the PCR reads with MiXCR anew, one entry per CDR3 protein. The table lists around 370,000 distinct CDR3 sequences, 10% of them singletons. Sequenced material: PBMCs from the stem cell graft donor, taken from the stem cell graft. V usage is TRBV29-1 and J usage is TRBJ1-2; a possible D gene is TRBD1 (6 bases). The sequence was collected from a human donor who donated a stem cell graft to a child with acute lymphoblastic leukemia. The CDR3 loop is CSGTRDIGYGYTF. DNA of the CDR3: TGCAGCGGTACCCGGGACATCGGCTATGGCTACACCTTC.